What follows are 12 T cell receptor beta chains derived from one specimen sequenced in a study of T-cell memory formation after mild COVID-19. One entry per CDR3 protein, called by TCRdb with MiXCR from the 5' RACE reads. The sample has around 150,000 distinct CDR3 sequences; about a third are singletons. The sample was PBMCs or a T cell subset sorted from them (not recorded which). These receptors all stem from an adult woman who had mild COVID-19 (a few samples of this study predate the infection). Cell type and time point are not known.

The chain is built from TRBV9 and TRBJ2-1; maybe TRBD1 (6 bases). This CDR3 is built from 15 residues. Trimming stripped 2 bases from V and 3 bases from J, with 12 bases between. The V gene's germline CDR1 is SGDLS and CDR2 YYNGEE. CDR3 sequence reads: CASSVAGALYNEQFF. In DNA, the CDR3 is TGTGCCAGCAGCGTCGCAGGGGCCCTCTACAATGAGCAGTTCTTC.

The chain employs TRBV6-2 or TRBV6-3 and TRBJ2-3; tentatively, D is TRBD2 (6 bases). Trimming took off 2 bases at V and 3 bases at J, with 21 bases between the two ends. This CDR3 is 18 amino acids long. Germline CDR1 reads MNHEY; CDR2 reads SVGEGT. CDR3 nucleotides: TGTGCCAGCAGTTACCAAAGCGACGAAGCGGGTTGGACAGATACGCAGTATTTT. Translation: CASSYQSDEAGWTDTQYF.

This sequence joins TRBV7-8 and TRBJ2-1; D gene ambiguous. V was shortened by 5 bases and J by 0 bases, with 11 bases between the two germline ends. The CDR3 is 15 amino acids. CDR1 and CDR2 (germline): SGHVS, FQNEAQ. As DNA, the CDR3 is TGTGCCAGCAGCCCTTACTATAGCTCCTACAATGAGCAGTTCTTC. It specifies CASSPYYSSYNEQFF.

The chain links TRBV19 to TRBJ1-1, with D possibly being TRBD1 (5 bases). This CDR3 spans 15 amino acids. V was pared by 0 bases and J by 5 bases, with 13 bases between. The V gene's germline CDR1 is LNHDA and CDR2 SQIVND (reference sequence). The CDR3 sequence: CASSIESGRITEAFF. Here the CDR3 DNA reads TGTGCCAGTAGTATAGAATCAGGGAGGATTACTGAAGCTTTCTTT.

The J gene is TRBJ2-3, the V gene TRBV5-1; D assignment may be TRBD1 or TRBD2 (5 bases each). CDR1 SGHRS and CDR2 YFSETQ come from the germline V gene. V was clipped by 3 bases and J by 5 bases, with 10 bases between them. CDR3 length equals 13 residues. In DNA, the CDR3 is TGCGCCAGCAGCTATCGGGACCGAGATACGCAGTATTTT. Encoded protein: CASSYRDRDTQYF.

The chain combines TRBV7-9 with TRBJ2-5, with TRBD1 matching over 7 bases. The CDR3 is 16 amino acids. Germline lookup yields CDR1 SEHNR and CDR2 FQNEAQ (reference sequence). The V segment lost 5 bases and the J segment 4 bases; nucleotides outside the gene matches: 13. CDR3 bases: TGTGCCAGCAGCCCACGCACGACAGGGAGAGTAGAGACCCAGTACTTC. Translated: CASSPRTTGRVETQYF.

This clonotype turned up a few times. V usage is TRBV5-6 and J usage is TRBJ2-3; no reliable D call. The CDR3 runs 14 residues. V gave up 4 bases and J gave up 7 bases, with 16 bases separating them. Germline V lookup: CDR1 SGHDT, CDR2 YYEEEE. The DNA for the CDR3 is TGTGCCAGCAGCCCTCTCAAAGGTCGGAATACGCAGTATTTT. This codes for CASSPLKGRNTQYF.

This clonotype turned up a few times. The CDR3 here is CASSPGLAGVGETQYF. The CDR3 DNA follows: TGTGCCAGCTCACCTGGACTAGCGGGGGTCGGGGAGACCCAGTACTTC. J is TRBJ2-5 and V is TRBV18; TRBD2 agrees at 13 bases. The CDR3 sequence is 16 residues long. The V and J ends lost 3 bases and 5 bases, in that order; junction bases with no gene match: 6. Germline CDR1 and CDR2: KGHSH and LQKENI.

The CDR3 nucleotides are TGTGCCAGCAGCCAAGATCGCGGTGTTGGAAACACCATATATTTT. Protein sequence: CASSQDRGVGNTIYF. The chain is built from TRBV3-1 and TRBJ1-3, with D hard to call. CDR1 LGHDT and CDR2 YNNKEL come from the germline V gene (reference sequence). The CDR3 runs to 15 residues. Trimming stripped 0 bases from V and 3 bases from J, with 9 bases between.

This chain uses TRBV20-1 with TRBJ1-2; D call uncertain. V shed 1 base and J shed 8 bases, with 8 bases lying between them. The CDR3 is 11 residues long. Germline-derived CDR1 and CDR2 are DFQATT and SNEGSKA (reference sequence). CDR3 sequence reads: CSARALHGYTF. The CDR3, as DNA: TGCAGTGCTAGAGCTCTCCACGGCTACACCTTC.

The V call is TRBV7-4, the J call TRBJ1-6; no clear D. This CDR3 region has 16 residues. V lost 5 bases to trimming and J lost 0 bases, with 11 bases between them. Per the germline V gene, CDR1 is SGHVT and CDR2 is SQSDAQ. This chain's CDR3 is CASSISGSSYNSPLHF. Written as DNA, the CDR3 is TGTGCCAGCAGCATCTCGGGGAGCTCCTATAATTCACCCCTCCACTTT.

This clonotype was counted only a few times. The gene calls are TRBV3-1 and TRBJ1-3; D remains ambiguous. CDR1 is LGHDT, CDR2 YNNKEL, per germline (reference sequence). The CDR3 is made up of 12 amino acids. Between the trimmed V and J ends, which lost 1 base and 6 bases, there was a span of 4 bases. CDR3 sequence reads: CASSQVANTIYF. CDR3 nucleotides: TGTGCCAGCAGCCAAGTTGCAAACACCATATATTTT.